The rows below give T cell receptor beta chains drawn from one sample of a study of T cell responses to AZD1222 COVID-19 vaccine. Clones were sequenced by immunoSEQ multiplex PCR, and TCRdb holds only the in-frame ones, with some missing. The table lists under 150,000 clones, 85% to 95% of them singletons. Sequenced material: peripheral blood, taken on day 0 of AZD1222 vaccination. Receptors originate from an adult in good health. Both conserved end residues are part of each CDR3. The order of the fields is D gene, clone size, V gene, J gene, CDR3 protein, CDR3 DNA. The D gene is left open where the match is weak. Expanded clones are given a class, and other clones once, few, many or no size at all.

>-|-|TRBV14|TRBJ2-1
CASSKTQGSYNEQFF
TGTGCCAGCAGCAAGACACAGGGTTCCTACAATGAGCAGTTCTTC
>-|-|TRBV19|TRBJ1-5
CASGLSNQPQHF
TGTGCCTCAGGGCTTAGCAATCAGCCCCAGCATTTT
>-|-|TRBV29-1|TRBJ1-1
CSVEYLAGGGAEAFF
TGCAGCGTTGAATACCTCGCTGGCGGTGGGGCTGAAGCTTTCTTT
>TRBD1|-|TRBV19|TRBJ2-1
CASSSPGTGENEQFF
TGTGCCAGTAGTTCCCCGGGGACAGGGGAGAATGAGCAGTTCTTC
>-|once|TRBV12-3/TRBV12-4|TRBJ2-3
CASRAGTDTQYF
TGTGCCAGCAGAGCTGGGACAGATACGCAGTATTTT
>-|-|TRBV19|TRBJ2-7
CASTLPEGAYEQYF
TGTGCCAGTACCCTCCCCGAGGGGGCCTACGAGCAGTACTTC
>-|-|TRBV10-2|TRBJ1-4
CASKSGAGREKLFF
TGCGCCAGCAAGTCTGGGGCAGGGAGGGAAAAACTGTTTTTT
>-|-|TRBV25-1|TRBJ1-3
CASSLAGASGNTIYF
TGTGCCAGCAGCTTGGCAGGGGCTTCTGGAAACACCATATATTTT
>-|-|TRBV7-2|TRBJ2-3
CASSLAGLHTDTQYF
TGTGCCAGCAGCTTAGCGGGACTCCACACAGATACGCAGTATTTT
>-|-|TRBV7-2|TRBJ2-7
CASSLAGRDEQYF
TGTGCCAGCAGCTTAGCCGGTAGAGACGAGCAGTACTTC
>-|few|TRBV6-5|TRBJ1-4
CASSFSINEKLFF
TGTGCCAGCAGTTTTTCCATAAATGAAAAACTGTTTTTT
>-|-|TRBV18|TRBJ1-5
CASSYQPNQPQHF
TGTGCCAGCTCATATCAGCCTAATCAGCCCCAGCATTTT
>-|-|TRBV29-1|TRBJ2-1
CSVAGGGPSSYNEQFF
TGCAGCGTTGCGGGTGGGGGTCCCAGCTCCTACAATGAGCAGTTCTTC
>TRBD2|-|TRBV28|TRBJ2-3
CASSFRPGGGTDTQYF
TGTGCCAGCAGTTTTCGTCCGGGGGGGGGCACAGATACGCAGTATTTT
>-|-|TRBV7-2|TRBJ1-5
CASSLRHRRTNQPQHF
TGTGCCAGCAGCCTCCGCCATCGAAGGACCAATCAGCCCCAGCATTTT
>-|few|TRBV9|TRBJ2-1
CASSKRGSYNEQFF
TGTGCCAGCAGCAAGAGAGGGTCTTACAATGAGCAGTTCTTC
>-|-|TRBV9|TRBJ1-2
CASSPNRVGYGYTF
TGTGCCAGCAGCCCGAACAGAGTAGGCTATGGCTACACCTTC
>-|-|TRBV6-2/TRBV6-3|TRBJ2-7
CASSNLIQAGVEQYF
TGTGCCAGCAGTAACCTTATACAGGCAGGGGTCGAGCAGTACTTC
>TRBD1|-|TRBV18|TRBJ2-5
CASSSTGVETQYF
TGTGCCAGCTCATCGACAGGGGTCGAGACCCAGTACTTC
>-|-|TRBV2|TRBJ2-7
CASSEVQGYEQYF
TGTGCCAGCAGTGAAGTCCAGGGGTACGAGCAGTACTTC
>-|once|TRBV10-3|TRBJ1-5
CAISDYLGGPQHF
TGTGCCATCAGTGATTATCTTGGCGGGCCCCAGCATTTT
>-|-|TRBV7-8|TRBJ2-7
CASSPQGGGHEQYF
TGTGCCAGCAGCCCACAGGGAGGAGGTCACGAGCAGTACTTC
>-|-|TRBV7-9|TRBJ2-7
CASSVGVYEQYF
TGTGCCAGCAGCGTCGGGGTTTACGAGCAGTACTTC
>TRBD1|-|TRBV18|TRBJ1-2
CASSPRDRPRGGYTF
TGTGCCAGCTCCCCCCGGGACAGGCCGCGAGGCGGCTACACCTTC
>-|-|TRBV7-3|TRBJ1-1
CASSLGAEYTEAFF
TGTGCCAGCAGCTTAGGGGCTGAGTACACTGAAGCTTTCTTT
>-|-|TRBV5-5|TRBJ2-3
CASSLAQVTDTQYF
TGTGCCAGCAGCTTAGCACAGGTCACAGATACGCAGTATTTT
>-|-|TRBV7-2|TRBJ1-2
CASSQHRQSNYGYTF
TGTGCCAGCAGCCAGCACCGGCAGAGCAACTATGGCTACACCTTC
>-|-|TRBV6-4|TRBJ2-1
CASSDSIGHEQFF
TGTGCCAGCAGTGACTCGATTGGGCATGAGCAGTTCTTC
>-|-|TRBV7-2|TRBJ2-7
CASSSTGTYEQYF
TGTGCCAGCAGCTCCACAGGAACCTACGAGCAGTACTTC
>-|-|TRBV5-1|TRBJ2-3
CASSLGGWGTDTQYF
TGCGCCAGCAGCTTAGGCGGGTGGGGCACAGATACGCAGTATTTT
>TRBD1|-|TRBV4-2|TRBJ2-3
CASSQGGQGLGTQYF
TGTGCCAGCAGCCAAGGGGGACAGGGGCTTGGTACGCAGTATTTT
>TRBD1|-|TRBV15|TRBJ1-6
CATSRDRGNSPLHF
TGTGCCACCAGCAGGGACAGGGGCAATTCACCCCTCCACTTT
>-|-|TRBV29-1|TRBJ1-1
CSPRRTSNTEAFF
TGCAGCCCCCGTAGGACGTCAAACACTGAAGCTTTCTTT
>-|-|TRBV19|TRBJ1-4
CASRYGGVEKLFF
TGTGCCAGTAGGTACGGGGGTGTGGAAAAACTGTTTTTT
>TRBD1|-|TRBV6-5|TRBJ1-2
CASTMGQGIYGYTF
TGTGCCAGCACCATGGGACAGGGGATCTATGGCTACACCTTC
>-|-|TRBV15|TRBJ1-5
CATSRDQFYRTTSNQPQHF
TGTGCCACCAGCAGAGATCAGTTTTACAGAACAACTAGCAATCAGCCCCAGCATTTT
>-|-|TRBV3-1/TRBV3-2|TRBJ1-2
CASSQDIYQAPNYGYTF
TGTGCCAGCAGCCAAGATATTTACCAGGCCCCTAACTATGGCTACACCTTC
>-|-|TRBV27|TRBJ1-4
CASSSLGEKLFF
TGTGCCAGCAGTTCCCTTGGGGAAAAACTGTTTTTT
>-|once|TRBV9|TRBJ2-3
CASSPPEWGPSSTDTQYF
TGTGCCAGCAGCCCCCCTGAGTGGGGGCCCTCTAGCACAGATACGCAGTATTTT
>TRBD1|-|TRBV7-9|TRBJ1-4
CASSIGQATNEKLFF
TGTGCCAGCAGCATCGGACAGGCAACTAATGAAAAACTGTTTTTT
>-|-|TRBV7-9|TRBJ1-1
CASSPEPGLGAFF
TGTGCCAGCAGCCCCGAACCCGGGTTGGGAGCTTTCTTT
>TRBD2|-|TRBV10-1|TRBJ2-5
CASSEAGGPGETQYF
TGCGCCAGCAGTGAGGCGGGGGGGCCTGGAGAGACCCAGTACTTC
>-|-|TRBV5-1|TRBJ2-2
CASSLSPGRASTGELFF
TGCGCCAGCAGCTTGAGTCCGGGCAGGGCAAGCACCGGGGAGCTGTTTTTT
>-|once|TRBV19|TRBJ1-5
CASSIWQGRNQPQHF
TGTGCCAGTAGTATCTGGCAGGGCCGCAATCAGCCCCAGCATTTT
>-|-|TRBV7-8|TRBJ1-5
CASSLNLGQPQHF
TGTGCCAGCAGCTTAAATCTTGGTCAGCCCCAGCATTTT
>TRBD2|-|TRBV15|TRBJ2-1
CATRGGDPLYNEQFF
TGTGCCACCCGCGGGGGGGACCCCCTCTACAATGAGCAGTTCTTC